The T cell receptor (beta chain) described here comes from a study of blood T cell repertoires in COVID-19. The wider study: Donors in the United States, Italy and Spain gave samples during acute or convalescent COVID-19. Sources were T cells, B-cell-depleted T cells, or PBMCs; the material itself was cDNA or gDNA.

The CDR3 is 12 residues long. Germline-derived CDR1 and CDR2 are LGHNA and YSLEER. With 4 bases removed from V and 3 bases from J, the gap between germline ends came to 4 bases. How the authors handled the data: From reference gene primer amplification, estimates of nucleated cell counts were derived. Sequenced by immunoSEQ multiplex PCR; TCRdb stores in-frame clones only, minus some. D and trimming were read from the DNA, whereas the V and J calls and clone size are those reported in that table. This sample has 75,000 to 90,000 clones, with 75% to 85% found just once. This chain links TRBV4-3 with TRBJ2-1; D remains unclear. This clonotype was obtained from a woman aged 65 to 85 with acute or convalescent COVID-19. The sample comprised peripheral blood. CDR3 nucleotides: TGCGCCAGCAGCCCGGGCTACAATGAGCAGTTCTTC. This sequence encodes CASSPGYNEQFF.